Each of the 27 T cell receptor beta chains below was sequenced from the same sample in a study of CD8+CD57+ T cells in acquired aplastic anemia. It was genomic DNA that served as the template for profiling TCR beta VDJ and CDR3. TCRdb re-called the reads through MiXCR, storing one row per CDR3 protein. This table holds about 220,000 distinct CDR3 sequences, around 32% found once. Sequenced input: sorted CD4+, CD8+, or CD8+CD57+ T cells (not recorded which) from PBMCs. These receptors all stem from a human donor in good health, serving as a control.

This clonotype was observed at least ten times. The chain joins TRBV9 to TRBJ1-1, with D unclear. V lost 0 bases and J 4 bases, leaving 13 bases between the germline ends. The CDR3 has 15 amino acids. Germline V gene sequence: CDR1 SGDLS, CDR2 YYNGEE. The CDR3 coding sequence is TGTGCCAGCAGCGTAGCTATGGGTTGGGGCACTGAAGCTTTCTTT. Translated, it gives CASSVAMGWGTEAFF. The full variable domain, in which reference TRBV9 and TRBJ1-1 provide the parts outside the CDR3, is DSGVTQTPKHLITATGQRVTLRCSPRSGDLSVYWYQQSLDQGLQFLIQYYNGEERAKGNILERFSAQQFPDLHSELNLSSLELGDSALYFCASSVAMGWGTEAFFGQGTRLTVV.

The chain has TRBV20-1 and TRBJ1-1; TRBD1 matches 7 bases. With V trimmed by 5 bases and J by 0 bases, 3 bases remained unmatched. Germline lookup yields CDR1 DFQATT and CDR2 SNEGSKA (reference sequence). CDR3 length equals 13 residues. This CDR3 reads CSALDRLNTEAFF. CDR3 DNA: TGCAGTGCTCTGGACAGGTTGAACACTGAAGCTTTCTTT.

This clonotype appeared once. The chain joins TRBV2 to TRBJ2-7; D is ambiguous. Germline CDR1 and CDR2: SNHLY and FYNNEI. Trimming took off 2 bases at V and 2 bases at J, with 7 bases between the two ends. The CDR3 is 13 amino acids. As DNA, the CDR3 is TGTGCCAGCAGTGAATGGTGGACCTACGAGCAGTACTTC. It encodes CASSEWWTYEQYF.

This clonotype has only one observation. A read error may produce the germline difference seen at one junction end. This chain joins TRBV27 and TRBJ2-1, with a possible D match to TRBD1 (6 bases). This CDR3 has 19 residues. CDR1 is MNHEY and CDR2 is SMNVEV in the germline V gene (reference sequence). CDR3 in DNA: TGTGCCAGCAGTTTATCTTACATGACAGGAATCCACTCCTACAATGAGCAGTCCTTC. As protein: CASSLSYMTGIHSYNEQSF.

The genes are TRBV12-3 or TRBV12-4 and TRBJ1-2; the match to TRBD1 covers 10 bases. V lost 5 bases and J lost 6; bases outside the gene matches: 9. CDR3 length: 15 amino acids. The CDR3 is CASSPHSGTGDGYTF. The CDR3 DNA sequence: TGTGCCAGCAGTCCTCACTCCGGGACAGGGGATGGCTACACCTTC.

DNA for the CDR3: TGTGCCACCAGCAGAAAACTCGGGCTAGCCGGGACCAGCGGGCCCTACGAGCAGTACTTC. Its protein product is CATSRKLGLAGTSGPYEQYF. The chain links TRBV15 to TRBJ2-7, with D possibly TRBD2 on 6 matching bases. The CDR3 length is 20 residues. From germline, CDR1 is LNHNV and CDR2 YYDKDF (reference sequence). Trimming removed 2 bases from V and 2 bases from J, with 28 bases in between.

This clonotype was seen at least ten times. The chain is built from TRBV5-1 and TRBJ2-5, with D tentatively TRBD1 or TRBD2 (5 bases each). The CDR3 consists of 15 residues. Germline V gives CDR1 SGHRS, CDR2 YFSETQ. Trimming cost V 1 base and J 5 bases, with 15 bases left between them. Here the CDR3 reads CASSLFAAGTETQYF. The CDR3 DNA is TGCGCCAGCAGCTTGTTTGCGGCCGGGACGGAGACCCAGTACTTC.

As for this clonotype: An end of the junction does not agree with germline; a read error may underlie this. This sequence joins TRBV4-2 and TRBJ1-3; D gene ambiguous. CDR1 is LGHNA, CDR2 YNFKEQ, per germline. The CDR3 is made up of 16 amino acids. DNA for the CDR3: TGTGCCAGCAACCAAGACGGGCGGTACTCTGGAAACACCATATATTTT. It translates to CASNQDGRYSGNTIYF.

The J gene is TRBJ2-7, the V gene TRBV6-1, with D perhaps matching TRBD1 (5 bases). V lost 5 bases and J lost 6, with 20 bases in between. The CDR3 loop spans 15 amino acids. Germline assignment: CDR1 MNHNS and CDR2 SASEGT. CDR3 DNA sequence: TGTGCCAGCAGTCCACGGGCTGGGGCCTCTGTCGAGCAGTACTTC. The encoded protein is CASSPRAGASVEQYF.

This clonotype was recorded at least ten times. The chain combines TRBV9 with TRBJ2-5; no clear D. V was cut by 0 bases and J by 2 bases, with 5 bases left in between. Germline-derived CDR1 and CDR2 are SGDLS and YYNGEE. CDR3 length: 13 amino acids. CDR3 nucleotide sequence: TGTGCCAGCAGCGTAGTGGGGCAAGAGACCCAGTACTTC. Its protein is CASSVVGQETQYF.

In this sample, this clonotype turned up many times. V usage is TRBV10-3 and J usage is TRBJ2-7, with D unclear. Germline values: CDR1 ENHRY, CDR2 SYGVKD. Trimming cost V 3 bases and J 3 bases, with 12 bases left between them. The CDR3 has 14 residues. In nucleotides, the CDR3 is TGTGCCATCAGTGATGGGGTCCCTAACTACGAGCAGTACTTC. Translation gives CAISDGVPNYEQYF.

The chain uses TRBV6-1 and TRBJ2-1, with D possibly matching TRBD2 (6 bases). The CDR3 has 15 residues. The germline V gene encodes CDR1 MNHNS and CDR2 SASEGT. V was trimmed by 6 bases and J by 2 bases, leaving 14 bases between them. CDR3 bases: TGTGCCAGCAGATCTCCCGGGGGACCCTACAATGAGCAGTTCTTC. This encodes CASRSPGGPYNEQFF.

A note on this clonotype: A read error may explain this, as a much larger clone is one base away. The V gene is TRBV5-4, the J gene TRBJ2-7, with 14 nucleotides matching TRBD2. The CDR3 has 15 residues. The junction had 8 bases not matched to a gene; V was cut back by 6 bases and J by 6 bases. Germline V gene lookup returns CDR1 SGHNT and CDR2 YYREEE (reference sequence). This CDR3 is CASNSPGLAGVEQYF. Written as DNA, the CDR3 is TGTGCCAGCAACTCCCCGGGACTAGCGGGAGTCGAGCAGTACTTC.

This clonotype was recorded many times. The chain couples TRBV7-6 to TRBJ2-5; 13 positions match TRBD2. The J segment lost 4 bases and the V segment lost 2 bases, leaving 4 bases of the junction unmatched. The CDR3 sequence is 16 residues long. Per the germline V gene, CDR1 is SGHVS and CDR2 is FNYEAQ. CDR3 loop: CASSLKRTSGRETQYF. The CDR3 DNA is TGTGCCAGCAGCTTAAAAAGGACTAGCGGGAGAGAGACCCAGTACTTC. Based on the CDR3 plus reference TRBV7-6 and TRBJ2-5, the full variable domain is GAGVSQSPRYKVTKRGQDVALRCDPISGHVSLYWYRQALGQGPEFLTYFNYEAQQDKSGLPNDRFSAERPEGSISTLTIQRTEQRDSAMYRCASSLKRTSGRETQYFGPGTRLLVL.

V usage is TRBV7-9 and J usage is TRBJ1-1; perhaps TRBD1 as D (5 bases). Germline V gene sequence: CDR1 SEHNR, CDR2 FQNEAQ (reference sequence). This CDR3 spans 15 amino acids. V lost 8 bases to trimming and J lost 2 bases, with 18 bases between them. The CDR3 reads CASPGGGVLNTEAFF. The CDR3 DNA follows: TGTGCCAGCCCCGGGGGTGGGGTACTTAACACTGAAGCTTTCTTT.

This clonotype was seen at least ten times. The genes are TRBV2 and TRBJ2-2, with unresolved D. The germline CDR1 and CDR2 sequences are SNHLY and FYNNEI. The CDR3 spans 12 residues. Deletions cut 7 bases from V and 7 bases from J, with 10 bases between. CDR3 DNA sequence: TGTGCCAGCAACCGCCTTTACGGGGAGCTGTTTTTT. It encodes CASNRLYGELFF.

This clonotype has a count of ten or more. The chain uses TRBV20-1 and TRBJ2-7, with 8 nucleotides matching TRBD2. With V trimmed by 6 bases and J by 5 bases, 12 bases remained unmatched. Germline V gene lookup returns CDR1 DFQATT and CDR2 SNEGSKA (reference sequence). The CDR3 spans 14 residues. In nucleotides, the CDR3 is TGCAGTGCCCACAACAATCTAGCGGGCCACGAGCAGTACTTC. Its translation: CSAHNNLAGHEQYF.

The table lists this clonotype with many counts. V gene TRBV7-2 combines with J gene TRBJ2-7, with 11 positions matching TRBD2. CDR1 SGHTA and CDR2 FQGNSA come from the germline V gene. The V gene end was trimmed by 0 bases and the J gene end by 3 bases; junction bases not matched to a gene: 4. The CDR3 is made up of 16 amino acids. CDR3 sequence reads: CASSLASTSGSYEQYF. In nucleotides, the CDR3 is TGTGCCAGCAGCTTAGCGAGTACTAGCGGGAGCTACGAGCAGTACTTC.

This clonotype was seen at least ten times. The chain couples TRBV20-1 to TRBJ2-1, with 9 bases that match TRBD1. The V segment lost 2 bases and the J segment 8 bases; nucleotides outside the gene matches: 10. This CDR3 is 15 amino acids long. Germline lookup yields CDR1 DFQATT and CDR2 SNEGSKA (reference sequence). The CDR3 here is CSARTDGTGKDEQFF. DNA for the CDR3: TGCAGTGCTAGAACGGACGGGACAGGGAAAGATGAGCAGTTCTTC.

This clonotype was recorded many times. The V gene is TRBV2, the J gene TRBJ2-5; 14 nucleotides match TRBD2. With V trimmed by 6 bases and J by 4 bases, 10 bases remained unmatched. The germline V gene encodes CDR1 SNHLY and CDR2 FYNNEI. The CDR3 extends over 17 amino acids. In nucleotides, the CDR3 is TGTGCCAGCAGGGGTAGACTAGCGGGAGGGCATTCAGAGACCCAGTACTTC. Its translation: CASRGRLAGGHSETQYF.

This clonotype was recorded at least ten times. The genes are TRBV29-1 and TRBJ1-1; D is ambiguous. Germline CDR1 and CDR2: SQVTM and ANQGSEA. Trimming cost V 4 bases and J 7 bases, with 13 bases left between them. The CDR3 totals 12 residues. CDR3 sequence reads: CSVVGRTNEAFF. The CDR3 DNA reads TGCAGCGTTGTGGGCAGGACCAATGAAGCTTTCTTT.

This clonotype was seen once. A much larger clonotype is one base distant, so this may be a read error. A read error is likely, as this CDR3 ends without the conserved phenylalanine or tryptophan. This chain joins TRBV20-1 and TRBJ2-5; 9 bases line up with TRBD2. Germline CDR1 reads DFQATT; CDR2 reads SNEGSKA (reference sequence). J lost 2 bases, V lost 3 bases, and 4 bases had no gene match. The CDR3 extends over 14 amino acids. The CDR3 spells CSASTSGLQETQYL. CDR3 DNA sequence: TGCAGTGCTAGTACTAGCGGGCTTCAAGAGACCCAGTACTTA.

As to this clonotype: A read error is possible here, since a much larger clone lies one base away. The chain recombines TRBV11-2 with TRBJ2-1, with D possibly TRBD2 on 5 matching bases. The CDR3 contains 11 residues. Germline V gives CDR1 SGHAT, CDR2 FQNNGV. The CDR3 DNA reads TGTGCCACCACTGAGGCGGGTGAGCGGTTCTTC. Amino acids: CATTEAGERFF.

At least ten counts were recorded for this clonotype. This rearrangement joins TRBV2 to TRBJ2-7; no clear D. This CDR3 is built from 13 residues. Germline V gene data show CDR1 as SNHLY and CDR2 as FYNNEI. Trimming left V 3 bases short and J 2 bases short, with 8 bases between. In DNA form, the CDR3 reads TGTGCCAGCAGTGAGGTGTCACCCTACGAGCAGTACTTC. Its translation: CASSEVSPYEQYF.

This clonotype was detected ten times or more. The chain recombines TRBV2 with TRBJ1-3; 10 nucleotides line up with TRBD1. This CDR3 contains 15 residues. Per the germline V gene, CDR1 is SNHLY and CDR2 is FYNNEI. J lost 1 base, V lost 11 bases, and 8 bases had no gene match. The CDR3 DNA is TGTGCCGCGACAGGGGGCGCGCAGTCTGGAAACACCATATATTTT. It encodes CAATGGAQSGNTIYF.

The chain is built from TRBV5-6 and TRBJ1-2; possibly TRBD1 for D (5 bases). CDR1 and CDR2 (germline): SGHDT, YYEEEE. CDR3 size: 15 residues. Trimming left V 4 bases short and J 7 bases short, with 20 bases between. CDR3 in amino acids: CASSQAVGGSAGYTF. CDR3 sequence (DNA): TGTGCCAGCAGCCAAGCGGTCGGGGGAAGTGCTGGCTACACCTTC.

The CDR3 reads CASVGGGTFTDTQYF. In DNA form, the CDR3 reads TGTGCCAGTGTGGGCGGGGGCACTTTCACAGATACGCAGTATTTT. The chain employs TRBV19 and TRBJ2-3; tentatively, D is TRBD2 (7 bases). V was clipped by 8 bases and J by 2 bases, with 17 bases between them. This CDR3 has 15 amino acids. From germline, CDR1 is LNHDA and CDR2 SQIVND (reference sequence).